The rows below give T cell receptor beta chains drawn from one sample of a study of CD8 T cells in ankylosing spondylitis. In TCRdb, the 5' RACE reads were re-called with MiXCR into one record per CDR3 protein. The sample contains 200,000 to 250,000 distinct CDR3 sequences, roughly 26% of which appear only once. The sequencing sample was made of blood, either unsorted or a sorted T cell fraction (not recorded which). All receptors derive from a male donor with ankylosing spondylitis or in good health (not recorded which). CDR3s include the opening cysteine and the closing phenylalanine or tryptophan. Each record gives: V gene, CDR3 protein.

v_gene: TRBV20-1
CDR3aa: CSVIQRGKYEQYF

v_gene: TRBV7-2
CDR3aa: CASRSLYNSPLHF

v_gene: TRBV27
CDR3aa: CASSPGQGGNQPQHF

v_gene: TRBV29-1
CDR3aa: CSVGSSGNEQFF

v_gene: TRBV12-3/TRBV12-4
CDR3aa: CASSTPGGHEQYF

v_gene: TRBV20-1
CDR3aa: CSARDVIATDTQYF

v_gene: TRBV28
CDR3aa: CASGRISYEQYF

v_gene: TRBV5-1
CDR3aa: CASSLDGGGAKNIQYF

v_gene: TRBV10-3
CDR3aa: CATSIGIGDIQYF

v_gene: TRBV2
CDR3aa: CASSGDDYGYTF

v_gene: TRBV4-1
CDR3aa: CASSQDDGRFNQPQHF

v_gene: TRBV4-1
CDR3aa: CASSPRQGEQYF

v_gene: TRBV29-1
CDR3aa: CSVEWGGETQYF

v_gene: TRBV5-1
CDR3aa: CASSRDGSYEQYF

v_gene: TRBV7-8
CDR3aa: CASSPGLARDTSYEQYF

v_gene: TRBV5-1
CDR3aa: CASSLGQAGNYGYTF

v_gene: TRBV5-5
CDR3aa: CASSPRTGGDQRGFF

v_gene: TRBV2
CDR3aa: CASSRDSNSGANVLTF

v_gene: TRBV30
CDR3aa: CAWADIAGELFF

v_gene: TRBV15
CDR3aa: CATSPQVDETQYF

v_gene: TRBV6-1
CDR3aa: CASSRKLYSSEQFF

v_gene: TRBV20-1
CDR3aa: CSASGQGGEQYF

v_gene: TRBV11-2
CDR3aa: CASSPRGLAGNEQYF

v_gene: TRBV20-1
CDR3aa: CSASYGTGGQETQYF

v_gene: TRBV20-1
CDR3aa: CSAETRSGGNTIYF

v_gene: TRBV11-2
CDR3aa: CASSLVYSTASGNTIYF

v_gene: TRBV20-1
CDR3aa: CSAKGGTDTQYF

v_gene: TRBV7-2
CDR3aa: CASSTGSGNTIYF

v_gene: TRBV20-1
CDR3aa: CSARDSGRARETQYF

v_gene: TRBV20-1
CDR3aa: CSVFRTSSYNEQFF

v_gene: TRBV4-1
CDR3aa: CASSHPWVQETQYF

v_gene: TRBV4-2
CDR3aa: CASSQVTVPGGYQPQHF

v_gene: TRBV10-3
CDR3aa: CAISGPGVEQYF

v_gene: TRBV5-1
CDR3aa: CASSTSGVQETQYF

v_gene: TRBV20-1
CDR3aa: CSAGGQGSSTDTQYF

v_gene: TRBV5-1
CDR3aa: CASSLAGGRAKNEQFF

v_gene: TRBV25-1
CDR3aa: CASRATSGNTDTQYF

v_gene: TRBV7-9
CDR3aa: CASTLGAANTGELFF

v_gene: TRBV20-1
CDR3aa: CSAARTSGKSAEQYF

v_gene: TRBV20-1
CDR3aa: CSASRTANTEAFF

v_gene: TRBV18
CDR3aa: CASSPSGGLATLTDTQYF

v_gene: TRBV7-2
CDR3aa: CASSLEALTYEQYF

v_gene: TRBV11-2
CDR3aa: CASSLAGAYNEQFF

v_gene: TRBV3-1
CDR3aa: CASSQEILATNEQFF

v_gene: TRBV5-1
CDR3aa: CASSPGTVQETQYF

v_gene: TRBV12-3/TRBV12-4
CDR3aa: CASSLGRQDEAFF

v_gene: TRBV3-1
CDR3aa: CASSQGLGGGYEQFF

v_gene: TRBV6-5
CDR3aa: CASSYSIGQGNEKLFF

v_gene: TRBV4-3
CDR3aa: CASSQRGNTYNEQFF

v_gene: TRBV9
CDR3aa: CASSVEGTGAGEQYF